A single sample is the source of the 29 T cell receptor beta chains below, sequenced in a study of blood T cell repertoires in COVID-19. Some clones are missing from TCRdb's copy, which holds only in-frame ones; the method was immunoSEQ multiplex PCR. The sample has 90,000 to 150,000 clones; over 75% are singletons. The sequencing sample was made of peripheral blood. The origin of the receptors is a man aged 80 or over with acute or convalescent COVID-19.

The rearrangement links TRBV7-8 to TRBJ2-3; 8 bases are shared with TRBD2. J gave up 5 bases and V 4 bases, and 8 bases lay outside the gene matches. CDR1 SGHVS and CDR2 FQNEAQ come from the germline V gene. This CDR3 is built from 15 residues. The CDR3, as DNA: TGTGCCAGCAGCTGGCGGGGGGCCCAGGGAGATACGCAGTATTTT. Translated: CASSWRGAQGDTQYF.

This clone has just one count. J is TRBJ1-5 and V is TRBV2, with D hard to call. CDR3 length: 13 amino acids. Germline-derived CDR1 and CDR2 are SNHLY and FYNNEI. With 6 bases removed from V and 2 bases from J, the gap between germline ends came to 8 bases. CDR3 DNA sequence: TGTGCCAGCAGCACCGAGGGCAATCAGCCCCAGCATTTT. This translates into CASSTEGNQPQHF.

This clone was seen a few times. The chain uses TRBV7-3 and TRBJ2-1; TRBD1 is a possible D gene (6 bases). V lost 4 bases to trimming and J lost 4 bases, with 14 bases between them. The CDR3 is 15 residues long. Germline CDR1 is SGHTA and CDR2 is FQGTGA. CDR3 nucleotides: TGTGCCAGCAGCTCCCGGGACACTTATTACAATGAGCAGTTCTTC. It yields the protein CASSSRDTYYNEQFF.

The chain has TRBV6-5 and TRBJ2-1, with 12 bases fitting TRBD2. There are 16 residues in the CDR3. Germline values: CDR1 MNHEY, CDR2 SVGAGI. The junction had 14 bases not matched to a gene; V was cut back by 4 bases and J by 13 bases. The CDR3: CASSSETSGSKIIQFF. The CDR3 DNA follows: TGTGCCAGCAGTTCCGAGACTAGCGGGAGTAAGATTATCCAGTTCTTC.

The chain recombines TRBV4-2 with TRBJ2-1; TRBD1 agrees at 11 bases. Germline CDR1 reads LGHNA; CDR2 reads YNFKEQ. The junction had 5 bases not matched to a gene; V was cut back by 2 bases and J by 2 bases. The CDR3 extends over 17 amino acids. The CDR3 DNA follows: TGTGCCAGCAGCCAACGGACAGGGGGCGATCCCTACAATGAGCAGTTCTTC. Its protein is CASSQRTGGDPYNEQFF.

The chain joins TRBV10-3 to TRBJ1-1; 11 positions agree with TRBD1. Losses at the gene ends were 6 bases for V and 4 bases for J; bases not matched to a gene: 7. This CDR3 is 15 amino acids long. From germline, CDR1 is ENHRY and CDR2 SYGVKD. The chain's CDR3 is CAIRDPGQGATEAFF. The CDR3 region has the DNA TGTGCCATCAGGGACCCCGGACAGGGGGCCACTGAAGCTTTCTTT.

The chain employs TRBV7-6 and TRBJ2-2; 7 bases agree with TRBD1. Trimming took 6 bases from V and 8 from J; bases not matched to a gene: 12. CDR3 length equals 15 residues. The germline V gene encodes CDR1 SGHVS and CDR2 FNYEAQ. CDR3 protein: CASSRAAPDRGELFF. The CDR3 DNA reads as TGTGCCAGCAGTCGAGCAGCTCCGGACAGGGGGGAGCTGTTTTTT.

This rearrangement joins TRBV6-1 to TRBJ1-2; 7 nucleotides line up with TRBD1. J was trimmed by 0 bases and V by 3 bases; bases with no gene match: 7. The CDR3 consists of 16 residues. CDR1 MNHNS and CDR2 SASEGT come from the germline V gene. CDR3 amino acids: CASSDGQALANYGYTF. CDR3 nucleotides: TGTGCCAGCAGTGACGGACAGGCGCTAGCTAACTATGGCTACACCTTC.

The V gene is TRBV6-5, the J gene TRBJ1-1; D may be TRBD1 (6 bases). CDR1 and CDR2 from the germline V gene are MNHEY and SVGAGI. This CDR3 has 13 amino acids. V lost 6 bases and J lost 3, with 11 bases in between. CDR3 bases: TGTGCCAGCAGCAGGGACAAAGACACTGAAGCTTTCTTT. Protein sequence: CASSRDKDTEAFF.

The chain employs TRBV27 and TRBJ1-5; D unclear. CDR1 is MNHEY, CDR2 SMNVEV, per germline (reference sequence). V lost 5 bases and J 5 bases, leaving 16 bases between the germline ends. This CDR3 has 15 amino acids. This chain's CDR3 is CASSREGGYHQPQHF. Written as DNA, the CDR3 is TGTGCCAGCAGTCGGGAGGGTGGGTATCATCAGCCCCAGCATTTT.

The V gene is TRBV16, the J gene TRBJ2-7; 8 bases match TRBD1. Trimming took 4 bases from V and 7 from J; bases not matched to a gene: 9. Germline values: CDR1 KGHSY, CDR2 FQNENV. The CDR3 contains 14 residues. The CDR3 reads CASSPDRGLGEQYF. The CDR3 DNA reads as TGTGCCAGCAGCCCTGACAGGGGCCTAGGTGAGCAGTACTTC.

V gene TRBV3-1 (or the pseudogene TRBV3-2) combines with J gene TRBJ1-1; TRBD1 might be the D (5 bases). Germline values: CDR1 LGHDT, CDR2 YNNKEL (reference sequence). The CDR3 length is 14 residues. Trimming cost V 7 bases and J 1 base, with 13 bases left between them. The CDR3 loop is CASNQGLTNTEAFF. Here the CDR3 DNA reads TGTGCCAGCAACCAGGGACTCACGAACACTGAAGCTTTCTTT.

V gene TRBV13 combines with J gene TRBJ2-3; possibly TRBD2 for D (6 bases). Trimming removed 4 bases from V and 2 bases from J, with 19 bases in between. Germline CDR1 and CDR2: PRHDT and FYEKMQ (reference sequence). There are 17 residues in the CDR3. This CDR3 is CASSSPGAKRATDTQYF. The CDR3 DNA is TGTGCCAGCAGCTCCCCTGGGGCGAAGCGGGCCACAGATACGCAGTATTTT. Filled out from reference TRBV13 and TRBJ2-3, the complete variable domain reads AAGVIQSPRHLIKEKRETATLKCYPIPRHDTVYWYQQGPGQDPQFLISFYEKMQSDKGSIPDRFSAQQFSDYHSELNMSSLELGDSALYFCASSSPGAKRATDTQYFGPGTRLTVL.

Here the CDR3 reads CASSSAGTGGQPQHF. CDR3 bases: TGTGCCAGCAGCTCGGCCGGGACAGGCGGTCAGCCCCAGCATTTT. The chain couples TRBV7-9 to TRBJ1-5; 8 bases fit TRBD1. V lost 4 bases, J lost 6 bases, and 8 bases stayed unmatched. This CDR3 has 15 amino acids. Germline values: CDR1 SEHNR, CDR2 FQNEAQ (reference sequence).

Worth noting for this clone: The sample carries other DNA sequences with the same CDR3. The chain is built from TRBV7-8 and TRBJ1-5; TRBD1 might be the D (5 bases). The CDR3 sequence is 15 residues long. The germline V gene encodes CDR1 SGHVS and CDR2 FQNEAQ. V was clipped by 3 bases and J by 2 bases, with 11 bases between them. CDR3 nucleotides: TGTGCCAGCAGCTTGCAGGGCACGGGCAATCAGCCCCAGCATTTT. It codes for CASSLQGTGNQPQHF.

The genes are TRBV6-6 and TRBJ1-2; D is perhaps TRBD1 (5 bases). CDR3 length equals 14 residues. Germline assignment: CDR1 MNHNY and CDR2 SVGAGI (reference sequence). Trimming left V 0 bases short and J 5 bases short, with 10 bases between. In DNA, the CDR3 is TGTGCCAGCAGTTACTCAGGGGAATCGTATGGCTACACCTTC. Its protein product is CASSYSGESYGYTF.

V usage is TRBV28 and J usage is TRBJ1-5; 9 bases are a match to TRBD1. This CDR3 spans 16 amino acids. In germline, CDR1 is MDHEN, CDR2 SYDVKM. V gave up 3 bases and J gave up 6 bases; unmatched junction bases: 9. The CDR3 sequence: CASSFRGQGKGQPQHF. The CDR3 DNA is TGTGCCAGCAGTTTCCGTGGACAGGGGAAGGGTCAGCCCCAGCATTTT.

This clone was seen a single time. The rearrangement uses TRBV15 and TRBJ2-5; no reliable D call. This CDR3 region has 12 residues. Germline V gene data show CDR1 as LNHNV and CDR2 as YYDKDF (reference sequence). Trimming left V 0 bases short and J 5 bases short, with 4 bases between. The CDR3 here is CATSRDSETQYF. The CDR3 DNA is TGTGCCACCAGCAGAGATTCGGAGACCCAGTACTTC.

This clone was detected a few times. The rearrangement uses TRBV18 and TRBJ2-7; tentative D call: TRBD2 (5 bases). The CDR3 runs 12 residues. Germline V gene lookup returns CDR1 KGHSH and CDR2 LQKENI. Trimming took off 3 bases at V and 6 bases at J, with 9 bases between the two ends. The CDR3 nucleotides are TGTGCCAGCTCACCGGACTTATCCGAGCAGTACTTC. Encoded protein: CASSPDLSEQYF.

The chain couples TRBV5-5 to TRBJ1-2; D is uncertain. The CDR3 runs 15 residues. The V gene lost 0 bases and the J gene lost 5 bases, with 14 bases spanning the gap. CDR1 is SGHKS and CDR2 is YYEKEE in the germline V gene (reference sequence). CDR3 region: CASSLAERSWYGYTF. The CDR3 nucleotides read TGTGCCAGCAGCTTGGCCGAAAGGAGTTGGTATGGCTACACCTTC.

This clone was counted only a few times. The CDR3 DNA sequence: TGTGCCAGCAGCGTAGCCCCAGGGAGGGAGCAGTTCTTC. Amino acids: CASSVAPGREQFF. The gene calls are TRBV9 and TRBJ2-1; weak D call: TRBD2 (6 bases). From germline, CDR1 is SGDLS and CDR2 YYNGEE. Trimming pared 0 bases from V and 10 bases from J, leaving 11 bases between. This CDR3 has 13 residues.

V usage is TRBV7-9 and J usage is TRBJ2-5; D may be TRBD2 (5 bases). The V end was cut by 2 bases, the J end by 7 bases, with 17 bases between. Germline CDR1 and CDR2: SEHNR and FQNEAQ (reference sequence). The CDR3 consists of 15 residues. CDR3 amino acids: CASSLSDLGDRTQYF. The CDR3 DNA is TGTGCCAGCAGCTTATCGGACTTAGGTGATAGGACCCAGTACTTC.

V gene TRBV15 combines with J gene TRBJ1-5, with D uncertain. V lost 1 base and J lost 2, with 9 bases in between. The CDR3 has 15 amino acids. CDR1 and CDR2 (germline): LNHNV, YYDKDF (reference sequence). The CDR3 nucleotides are TGTGCCACCAGCAGAGGCAGGTACGGCAATCAGCCCCAGCATTTT. Protein sequence: CATSRGRYGNQPQHF.

V usage is TRBV4-2 and J usage is TRBJ1-3; D uncertain. This CDR3 is built from 18 residues. Trimming stripped 0 bases from V and 4 bases from J, with 19 bases between. Germline V gene lookup returns CDR1 LGHNA and CDR2 YNFKEQ. CDR3 region: CASSQEQTSYNPGNTIYF. The DNA of the CDR3 is TGTGCCAGCAGCCAAGAACAGACCAGCTATAATCCCGGAAACACCATATATTTT.

V and J are TRBV5-1 and TRBJ2-2; a possible D gene is TRBD2 (5 bases). V lost 0 bases and J 0 bases, leaving 9 bases between the germline ends. Germline V gene sequence: CDR1 SGHRS, CDR2 YFSETQ. This CDR3 has 16 amino acids. In DNA, the CDR3 is TGCGCCAGCAGCTTGGCGAGAGGGTCGAACACCGGGGAGCTGTTTTTT. This encodes CASSLARGSNTGELFF.

The chain joins TRBV2 to TRBJ2-5; the match to TRBD2 covers 7 bases. Per germline, CDR1 SNHLY and CDR2 FYNNEI. The CDR3 consists of 14 residues. With V trimmed by 5 bases and J by 1 base, 4 bases remained unmatched. CDR3 DNA: TGTGCCAGCAGTTTACTAGCGCCCCAAGAGACCCAGTACTTC. This sequence encodes CASSLLAPQETQYF.

The V gene is TRBV6-2 or TRBV6-3, the J gene TRBJ2-7; 14 bases line up with TRBD2. The germline gives CDR1 MNHEY, CDR2 SVGEGT. This CDR3 spans 17 amino acids. J was trimmed by 1 base and V by 2 bases; bases with no gene match: 4. The CDR3 reads CASSYLGTSGSSYEQYF. DNA for the CDR3: TGTGCCAGCAGTTACCTTGGGACTAGCGGGAGTTCCTACGAGCAGTACTTC.

The chain recombines TRBV10-1 with TRBJ2-3, with 7 nucleotides matching TRBD1. From germline, CDR1 is WNHNN and CDR2 SYGVQD (reference sequence). CDR3 length equals 15 residues. Trimming took 0 bases from V and 5 from J; bases not matched to a gene: 5. CDR3 in DNA: TGCGCCAGCAGTGAGTCGGGACAGAAAAGAGATACGCAGTATTTT. Its translation: CASSESGQKRDTQYF.

This sequence joins TRBV6-6 and TRBJ2-7; 7 nucleotides agree with TRBD2. Germline V gene data show CDR1 as MNHNY and CDR2 as SVGAGI (reference sequence). The CDR3 contains 12 residues. The V and J ends lost 4 bases and 4 bases, in that order; junction bases with no gene match: 1. The CDR3 is CASSSSGYEQYF. CDR3 bases: TGTGCCAGCAGTTCTAGCGGATACGAGCAGTACTTC.